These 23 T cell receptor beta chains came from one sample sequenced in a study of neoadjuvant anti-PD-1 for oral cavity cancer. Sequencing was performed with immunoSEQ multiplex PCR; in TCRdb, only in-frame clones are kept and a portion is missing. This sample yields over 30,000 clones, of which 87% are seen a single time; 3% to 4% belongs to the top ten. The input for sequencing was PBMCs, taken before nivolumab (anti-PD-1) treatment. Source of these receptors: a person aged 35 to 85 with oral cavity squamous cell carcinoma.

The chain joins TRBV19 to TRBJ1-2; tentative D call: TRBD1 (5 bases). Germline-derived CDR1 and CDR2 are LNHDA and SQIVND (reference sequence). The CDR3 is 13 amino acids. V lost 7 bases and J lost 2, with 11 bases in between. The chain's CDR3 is CASTRRTNYGYTF. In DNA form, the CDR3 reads TGTGCCAGTACCAGGAGGACAAACTATGGCTACACCTTC.

The CDR3 is CASSTPGQADTEAFF. CDR3 sequence (DNA): TGTGCCAGCAGTACCCCCGGACAGGCCGACACTGAAGCTTTCTTT. This chain uses TRBV5-4 with TRBJ1-1; the match to TRBD1 covers 7 bases. CDR1 is SGHNT, CDR2 YYREEE, per germline (reference sequence). V shed 5 bases and J 3 bases; nucleotides not matched to a gene: 10. CDR3 size: 15 residues. The variable domain in full, completed from reference TRBV5-4 and TRBJ1-1, reads ETGVTQSPTHLIKTRGQQVTLRCSSQSGHNTVSWYQQALGQGPQFIFQYYREEENGRGNFPPRFSGLQFPNYSSELNVNALELDDSALYLCASSTPGQADTEAFFGQGTRLTVV.

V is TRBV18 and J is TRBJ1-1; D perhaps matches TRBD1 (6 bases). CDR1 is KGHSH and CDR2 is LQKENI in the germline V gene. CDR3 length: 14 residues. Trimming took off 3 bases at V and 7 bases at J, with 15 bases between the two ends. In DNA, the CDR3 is TGTGCCAGCTCACCCGACAGGAGCAGGAATGAAGCTTTCTTT. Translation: CASSPDRSRNEAFF.

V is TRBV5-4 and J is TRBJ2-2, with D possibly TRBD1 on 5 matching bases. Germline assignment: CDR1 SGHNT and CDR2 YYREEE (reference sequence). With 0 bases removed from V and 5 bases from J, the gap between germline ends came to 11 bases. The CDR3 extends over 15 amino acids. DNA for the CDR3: TGTGCCAGCAGCTTGGGCCAGGGTGGGACCGGGGAGCTGTTTTTT. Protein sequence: CASSLGQGGTGELFF. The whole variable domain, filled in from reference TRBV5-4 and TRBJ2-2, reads ETGVTQSPTHLIKTRGQQVTLRCSSQSGHNTVSWYQQALGQGPQFIFQYYREEENGRGNFPPRFSGLQFPNYSSELNVNALELDDSALYLCASSLGQGGTGELFFGEGSRLTVL.

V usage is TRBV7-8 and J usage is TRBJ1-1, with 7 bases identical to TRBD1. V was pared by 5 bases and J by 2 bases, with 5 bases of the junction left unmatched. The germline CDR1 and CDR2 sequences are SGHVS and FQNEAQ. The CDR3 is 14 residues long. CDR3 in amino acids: CASSVDRYNTEAFF. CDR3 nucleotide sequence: TGTGCCAGCAGCGTGGACAGGTACAACACTGAAGCTTTCTTT.

In DNA form, the CDR3 reads TGTGCCAGCAGCTGGGGTATTCAGGGCTACACCTTC. This codes for CASSWGIQGYTF. V usage is TRBV5-5 and J usage is TRBJ1-2; no definite D call. In germline, CDR1 is SGHKS, CDR2 YYEKEE (reference sequence). This CDR3 has 12 residues. The V end lost 3 bases, the J end lost 8 bases, and 11 bases lay between the germline ends.

CDR3 protein: CASSLAGQGGYGYTF. CDR3 coding DNA: TGTGCCAGCAGCTTAGCGGGACAGGGGGGGTATGGCTACACCTTC. The rearrangement joins TRBV7-2 to TRBJ1-2, with 11 bases identical to TRBD1. The V gene's germline CDR1 is SGHTA and CDR2 FQGNSA. Trimming cost V 0 bases and J 5 bases; bases outside gene matches: 2. CDR3 length equals 15 residues.

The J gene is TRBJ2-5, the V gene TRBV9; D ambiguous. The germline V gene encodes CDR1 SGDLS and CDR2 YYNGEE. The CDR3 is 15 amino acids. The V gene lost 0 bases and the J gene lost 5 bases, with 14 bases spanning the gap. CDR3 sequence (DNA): TGTGCCAGCAGCGTAGAGGCCAGCAGGTTGGAGACCCAGTACTTC. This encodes CASSVEASRLETQYF.

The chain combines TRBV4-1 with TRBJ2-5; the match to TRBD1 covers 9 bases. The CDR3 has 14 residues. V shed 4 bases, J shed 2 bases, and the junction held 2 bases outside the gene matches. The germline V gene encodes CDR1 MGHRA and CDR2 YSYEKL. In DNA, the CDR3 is TGCGCCAGCAGCCGCGGGACAGGGCAAGAGACCCAGTACTTC. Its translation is CASSRGTGQETQYF.

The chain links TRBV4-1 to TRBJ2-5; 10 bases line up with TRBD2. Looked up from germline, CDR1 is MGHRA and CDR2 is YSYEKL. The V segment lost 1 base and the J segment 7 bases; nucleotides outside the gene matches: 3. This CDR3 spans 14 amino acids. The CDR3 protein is CASSQVASGGTQYF. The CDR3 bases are TGCGCCAGCAGCCAAGTCGCTAGCGGGGGGACCCAGTACTTC.

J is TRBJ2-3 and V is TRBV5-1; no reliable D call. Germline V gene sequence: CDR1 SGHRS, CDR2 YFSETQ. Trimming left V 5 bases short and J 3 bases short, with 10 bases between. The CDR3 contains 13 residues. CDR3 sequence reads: CASRGNPTDTQYF. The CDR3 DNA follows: TGCGCCAGCAGGGGGAATCCTACAGATACGCAGTATTTT.

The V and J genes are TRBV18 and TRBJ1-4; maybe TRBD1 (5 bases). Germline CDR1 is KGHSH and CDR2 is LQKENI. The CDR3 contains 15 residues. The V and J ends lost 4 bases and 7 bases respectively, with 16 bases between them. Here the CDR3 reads CASSHSDSLPEKLFF. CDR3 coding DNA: TGTGCCAGCTCACATTCAGACAGCCTCCCTGAAAAACTGTTTTTT.

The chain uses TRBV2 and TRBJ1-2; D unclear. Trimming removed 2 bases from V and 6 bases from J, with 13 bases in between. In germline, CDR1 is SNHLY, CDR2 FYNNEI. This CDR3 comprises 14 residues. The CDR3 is CASSEFRDRDGYTF. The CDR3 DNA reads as TGTGCCAGCAGTGAATTCAGAGACCGGGATGGCTACACCTTC.

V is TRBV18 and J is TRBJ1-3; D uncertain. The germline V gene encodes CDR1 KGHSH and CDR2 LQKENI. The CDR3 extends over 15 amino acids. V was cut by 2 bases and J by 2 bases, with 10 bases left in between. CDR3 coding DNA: TGTGCCAGCTCACCAAGGAGTTTCGCTGGAAACACCATATATTTT. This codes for CASSPRSFAGNTIYF.

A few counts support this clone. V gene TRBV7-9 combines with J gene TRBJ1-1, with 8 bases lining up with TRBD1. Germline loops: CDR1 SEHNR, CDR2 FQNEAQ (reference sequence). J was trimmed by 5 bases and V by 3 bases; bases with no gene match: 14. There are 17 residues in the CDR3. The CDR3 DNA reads TGTGCCAGCAGCTTCCCGGGTCAGGGGGCAAGAGGAACTGAAGCTTTCTTT. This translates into CASSFPGQGARGTEAFF. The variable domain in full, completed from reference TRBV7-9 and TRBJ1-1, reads DTGVSQNPRHKITKRGQNVTFRCDPISEHNRLYWYRQTLGQGPEFLTYFQNEAQLEKSRLLSDRFSAERPKGSFSTLEIQRTEQGDSAMYLCASSFPGQGARGTEAFFGQGTRLTVV.

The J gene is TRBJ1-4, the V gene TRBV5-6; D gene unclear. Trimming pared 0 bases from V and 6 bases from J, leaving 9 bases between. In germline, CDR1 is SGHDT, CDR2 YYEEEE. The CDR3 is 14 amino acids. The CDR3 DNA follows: TGTGCCAGCAGCTTGGGCAGTCGTGATGAAAAACTGTTTTTT. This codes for CASSLGSRDEKLFF.

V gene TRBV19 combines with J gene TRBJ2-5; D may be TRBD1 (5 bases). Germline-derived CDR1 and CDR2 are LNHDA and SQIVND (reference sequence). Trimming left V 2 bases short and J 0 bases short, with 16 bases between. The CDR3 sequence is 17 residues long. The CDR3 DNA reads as TGTGCCAGTAGTATACCCCCAGGGAAGCCCTACCAAGAGACCCAGTACTTC. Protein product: CASSIPPGKPYQETQYF. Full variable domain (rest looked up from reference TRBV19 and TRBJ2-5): DGGITQSPKYLFRKEGQNVTLSCEQNLNHDAMYWYRQDPGQGLRLIYYSQIVNDFQKGDIAEGYSVSREKKESFPLTVTSAQKNPTAFYLCASSIPPGKPYQETQYFGPGTRLLVL.

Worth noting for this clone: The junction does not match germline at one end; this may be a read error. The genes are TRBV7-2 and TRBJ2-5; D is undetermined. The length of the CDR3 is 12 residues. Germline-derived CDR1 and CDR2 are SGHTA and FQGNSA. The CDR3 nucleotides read TGTGCCAGCAGCTTAGAGAACATAGCCCCAAACTTC. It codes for CASSLENIAPNF.

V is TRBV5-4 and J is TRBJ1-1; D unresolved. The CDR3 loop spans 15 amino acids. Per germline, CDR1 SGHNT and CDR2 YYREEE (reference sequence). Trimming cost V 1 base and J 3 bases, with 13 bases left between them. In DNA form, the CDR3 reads TGTGCCAGCAGCTTGTTAGGGTTCGGGGACACTGAAGCTTTCTTT. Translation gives CASSLLGFGDTEAFF.

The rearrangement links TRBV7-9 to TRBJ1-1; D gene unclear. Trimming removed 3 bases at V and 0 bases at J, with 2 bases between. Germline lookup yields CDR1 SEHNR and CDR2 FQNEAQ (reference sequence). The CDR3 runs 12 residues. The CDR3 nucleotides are TGTGCCAGCAGCTTCTTGAACACTGAAGCTTTCTTT. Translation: CASSFLNTEAFF.

CDR3 DNA sequence: TGTGCCAGCAGTTGGCTCCCACGGACTAGCAGTGCGAATGAGCAGTTCTTC. Encoded protein: CASSWLPRTSSANEQFF. The chain joins TRBV27 to TRBJ2-1, with TRBD2 matching over 8 bases. The germline CDR1 and CDR2 sequences are MNHEY and SMNVEV (reference sequence). This CDR3 spans 17 amino acids. V was pared by 4 bases and J by 7 bases, with 15 bases of the junction left unmatched.

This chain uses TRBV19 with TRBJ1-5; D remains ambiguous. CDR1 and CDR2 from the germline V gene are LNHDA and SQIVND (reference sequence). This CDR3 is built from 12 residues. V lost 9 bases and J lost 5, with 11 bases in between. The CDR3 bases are TGTGCCAGCCGGTTACTAGATCAGCCCCAGCATTTT. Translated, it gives CASRLLDQPQHF.

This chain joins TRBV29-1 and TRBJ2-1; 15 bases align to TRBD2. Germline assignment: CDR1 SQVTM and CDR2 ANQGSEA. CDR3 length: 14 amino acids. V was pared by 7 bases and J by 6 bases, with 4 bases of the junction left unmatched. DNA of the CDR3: TGCAGCGCTCGGACTAGCGGGGGGGGCAATGAGCAGTTCTTC. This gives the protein CSARTSGGGNEQFF.